Listed below are T cell receptor beta chains from one sample, sequenced in a study of shared clonotypes between healthy human individuals. The method was immunoSEQ multiplex PCR; TCRdb's version includes in-frame clones alone and lacks a portion of them. The profile shows 2 million to 2.5 million clones, approximately 95% of them singletons. Specimen: naive CD4+ T cells from PBMCs. Receptors were obtained from a young man in good health. Some clones in this sample may be carry-over from other donors' samples. Both conserved end residues are part of each CDR3. The D gene is left open where the match is weak. The size of a clone is reported for some rows only, either as once, few or many, or as a class for expanded clones.

TRBV7-3	TRBJ2-3	TRBD1	-	TGTGCCAGCAGCTTAGGTTTAGACAGGGATCGGTGGTCAGATACGCAGTATTTT	CASSLGLDRDRWSDTQYF
TRBV19	TRBJ2-5	-	-	TGTGCCAGTAGTATAGGGAGAGGGGGTCAAGAGACCCAGTACTTC	CASSIGRGGQETQYF
TRBV9	TRBJ1-4	TRBD1	-	TGTGCCAGCAGCGTTGGACAGGGGGATCCAACTAATGAAAAACTGTTTTTT	CASSVGQGDPTNEKLFF
TRBV28	TRBJ2-7	-	once	TGTGCCAGCAGTCCGCAGGGGACGTACGAGCAGTACTTC	CASSPQGTYEQYF
TRBV29-1	TRBJ1-1	-	-	TGCAGCGTTGAACGAGGGGACACTGAAGCTTTCTTT	CSVERGDTEAFF
TRBV28	TRBJ1-6	TRBD1	-	TGTGCCAGCAGTAGGGACAGGGGGCGGGATAATTCACCCCTCCACTTT	CASSRDRGRDNSPLHF
TRBV5-1	TRBJ2-7	TRBD1	-	TGCGCCAGCAGCTTGGACAGGGGTGGGGGACAGTACTTC	CASSLDRGGGQYF
TRBV28	TRBJ1-2	-	-	TGTGCCAGCAGCGGCAAATGGGGGTATGACTATGGCTACACCTTC	CASSGKWGYDYGYTF
TRBV4-1	TRBJ1-5	-	-	TGCGCCAGCAGCCAGGTACACGGGGCGAAAACCGGTCAGCCCCAGCATTTT	CASSQVHGAKTGQPQHF
TRBV7-3	TRBJ2-1	-	once	TGTGCCAGCAGCTTTTCCGGGGGCGAGCAGTTCTTC	CASSFSGGEQFF
TRBV10-3	TRBJ2-1	TRBD2	-	TGTGCCATCAGTGATCGTAGCGGGAGCTGGTACAATGAGCAGTTCTTC	CAISDRSGSWYNEQFF
TRBV7-4	TRBJ2-1	TRBD2	-	TGTGCCAGCAGCTTAGCGCGGGGACTAGCGGGAGTCTATGAGCAGTTCTTC	CASSLARGLAGVYEQFF
TRBV5-1	TRBJ2-7	TRBD2	-	TGCGCCAGCAGCTGGGGGACTAGCGGAACGGGGGATTACGAGCAGTACTTC	CASSWGTSGTGDYEQYF
TRBV5-1	TRBJ1-1	-	-	TGCGCCAGCAGAACAGGGAGGGAGAACACTGAAGCTTTCTTT	CASRTGRENTEAFF
TRBV9	TRBJ2-1	TRBD2	-	TGTGCCAGCAGCGTAGACCCCTCCCGGGAGGGCCGGCCTGAGCAGTTCTTC	CASSVDPSREGRPEQFF
TRBV19	TRBJ2-3	TRBD1	-	TGTGCCAGTAGTATCGGGACAGGGAACACAGATACGCAGTATTTT	CASSIGTGNTDTQYF
TRBV18	TRBJ2-3	-	-	TGTGCCAGCTCCCCAGGGGCGGGCCGGCCAGATACGCAGTATTTT	CASSPGAGRPDTQYF
TRBV5-4	TRBJ1-1	TRBD1	-	TGTGCCAGCAGCTTGAACAGGGGACAGACTGAAGCTTTCTTT	CASSLNRGQTEAFF
TRBV28	TRBJ1-5	-	-	TGTGCCAGCAGTTTTTGGGTACGGACCATCAATCAGCCCCAGCATTTT	CASSFWVRTINQPQHF
TRBV18	TRBJ1-1	TRBD1	-	TGTGCCAGCTCACCGGGACAGGGTACGGACACTGAAGCTTTCTTT	CASSPGQGTDTEAFF
TRBV28	TRBJ2-1	-	-	TGTGCCAGCAGTTCCAAGAATGAGCAGTTCTTC	CASSSKNEQFF
TRBV7-9	TRBJ2-1	TRBD2	-	TGTGCCAGTCGGACTAGCGGGAGCCACAATGAGCAGTTCTTC	CASRTSGSHNEQFF
TRBV7-6	TRBJ1-5	-	-	TGTGCCAGCAGCTTGAACCCGTGGAGCAATCAGCCCCAGCATTTT	CASSLNPWSNQPQHF
TRBV11-2	TRBJ1-3	-	-	TGTGCCACTGAAGGCTCTGGAAACACCATATATTTT	CATEGSGNTIYF
TRBV11-2	TRBJ1-2	TRBD1	-	TGTGCCAGCGGGAAACCGGGACAGAACTTCTATGGCTACACCTTC	CASGKPGQNFYGYTF
TRBV20-1	TRBJ1-2	-	-	TGCAGTGCCTACCTTTTGGGGGGCTACACCTTC	CSAYLLGGYTF
TRBV7-2	TRBJ2-2	TRBD2	once	TGTGCCAGCAGCTTGGACCCACGCGGGAGTTCAGGGGAGCTGTTTTTT	CASSLDPRGSSGELFF
TRBV7-9	TRBJ2-5	-	-	TGTGCCAGCAGCTTTTGGTCTAGCTTCCAAGAGACCCAGTACTTC	CASSFWSSFQETQYF
TRBV5-4	TRBJ2-2	-	-	TGTGCCAGCAGCTTCGCCATCAACACCGGGGAGCTGTTTTTT	CASSFAINTGELFF
TRBV30	TRBJ2-2	-	once	TGTGCCTGGAGGACGGAGAACACCGGGGAGCTGTTTTTT	CAWRTENTGELFF
TRBV28	TRBJ2-5	TRBD1	-	TGTGCCAGCAGTCCTACCGGGACAGCCAAAGAGACCCAGTACTTC	CASSPTGTAKETQYF
TRBV7-8	TRBJ1-2	-	-	TGTGCCAGCAGCCCGTTTGGGGAGGGCTACACCTTC	CASSPFGEGYTF
TRBV10-3	TRBJ2-7	-	-	TGTGCCACTACTAGGGATAGTGTAGGACAGCAGTACTTC	CATTRDSVGQQYF
TRBV16	TRBJ1-5	-	-	TGTGCCAGCAGCCTGGCCATTGGGGATCAGCCCCAGCATTTT	CASSLAIGDQPQHF
TRBV27	TRBJ2-7	TRBD1	once	TGTGCCAGCAGTCTCAGATACTCAGGGGGCGGTTACGAGCAGTACTTC	CASSLRYSGGGYEQYF
TRBV19	TRBJ1-4	-	-	TGTGCCAGTAGTATACAGAGTGAAAAACTGTTTTTT	CASSIQSEKLFF
TRBV11-2	TRBJ1-1	-	-	TGTGCCAGCAGCTTCCGGGGCGCCGAAGCTTTCTTT	CASSFRGAEAFF
TRBV30	TRBJ2-5	-	-	TGTGCCTGGGCGGGTGGAGGGGAGACCCAGTACTTC	CAWAGGGETQYF
TRBV7-3	TRBJ2-3	-	-	TGTGCCAGCAGCTTAAGGACCTTAAGCACAGATACGCAGTATTTT	CASSLRTLSTDTQYF
TRBV7-2	TRBJ2-7	-	-	TGTGCCAGCAGCTTAGATTCAACCGTATACGAGCAGTACTTC	CASSLDSTVYEQYF
TRBV30	TRBJ2-7	-	-	TGTGCCTGGAGTGTTGGGGGGACGGCGTCCTACGAGCAGTACTTC	CAWSVGGTASYEQYF
TRBV18	TRBJ2-7	-	-	TGTGCCAGCTCACCAACGACCCCTCCTTCGGGCGAGCAGTACTTC	CASSPTTPPSGEQYF
TRBV11-3	TRBJ2-3	-	-	TGTGCCAGCAGCTTACGGAGGGCAGATACGCAGTATTTT	CASSLRRADTQYF
TRBV7-3	TRBJ2-1	TRBD2	-	TGTGCCAGCAGCCCGGGAGGTAGCGGGAGGACTGAGCAGTTCTTC	CASSPGGSGRTEQFF
TRBV28	TRBJ1-2	-	once	TGTGCCAGCAGTCCGGGGGACAACCTCTCCTATGGCTACACCTTC	CASSPGDNLSYGYTF
TRBV18	TRBJ1-2	-	-	TGTGCCAGCTCCCCGGACCTTAATAGCGGCTACACCTTC	CASSPDLNSGYTF
TRBV5-4	TRBJ1-1	-	-	TGTGCCAGCAGCTTGGGGAGGGGATTAGCGAACACTGAAGCTTTCTTT	CASSLGRGLANTEAFF
TRBV5-1	TRBJ2-3	-	-	TGCGCCAGCAGCTTGGACAGGCCGTACACAGATACGCAGTATTTT	CASSLDRPYTDTQYF
TRBV5-1	TRBJ2-6	-	-	TGCGCCAGCAGCTTGTTTGGGGCCAACGTCCTGACTTTC	CASSLFGANVLTF
TRBV5-1	TRBJ1-4	TRBD1	once	TGCGCCAGCAGCTTACAGGGGGCGTTCGGTGAAAAACTGTTTTTT	CASSLQGAFGEKLFF
TRBV2	TRBJ2-5	TRBD1	-	TGTGCCAGCAGTGAATGGGCAGGGGGAGAGACCCAGTACTTC	CASSEWAGGETQYF